This TCR beta chain derives from a study of blood T cell repertoires in COVID-19. Across the whole study: The samples span acute and convalescent COVID-19 from the United States, Italy and Spain.

How the authors handled the data: Amplifying reference gene primers gave estimates of nucleated cell counts. Libraries were prepared by immunoSEQ multiplex PCR; TCRdb keeps only in-frame clonotypes and omits some of them. That table gives V, J and clone size, and the DNA gave D and trimming. The sample contains approximately 74,000 clones, 70% to 90% of which appear only once. Comments on this clone: This sample includes further DNA sequences coding for the same CDR3.

The CDR3 length is 13 residues. The J segment lost 4 bases and the V segment lost 5 bases, leaving 3 bases of the junction unmatched. The germline V gene encodes CDR1 SGHAT and CDR2 FQNNGV. The gene calls are TRBV11-2 and TRBJ2-5; 8 nucleotides align to TRBD1. This TCR derives from a woman of 80 years or more with active or convalescent COVID-19. The material sequenced was peripheral blood. The CDR3 DNA reads TGTGCCAGCAGCCGCGACAGGGGAGAGACCCAGTACTTC. Amino acid sequence: CASSRDRGETQYF.